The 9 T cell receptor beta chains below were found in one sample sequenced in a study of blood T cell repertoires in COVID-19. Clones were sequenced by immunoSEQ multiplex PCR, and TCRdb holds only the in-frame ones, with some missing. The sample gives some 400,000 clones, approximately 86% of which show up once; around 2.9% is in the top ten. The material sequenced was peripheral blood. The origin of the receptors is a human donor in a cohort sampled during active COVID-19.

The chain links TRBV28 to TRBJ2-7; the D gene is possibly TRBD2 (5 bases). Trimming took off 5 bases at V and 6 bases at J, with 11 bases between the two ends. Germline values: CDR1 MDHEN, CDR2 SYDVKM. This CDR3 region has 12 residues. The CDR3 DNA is TGTGCCAGCAGTCCTCAGGCGGGCGAGCAGTACTTC. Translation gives CASSPQAGEQYF.

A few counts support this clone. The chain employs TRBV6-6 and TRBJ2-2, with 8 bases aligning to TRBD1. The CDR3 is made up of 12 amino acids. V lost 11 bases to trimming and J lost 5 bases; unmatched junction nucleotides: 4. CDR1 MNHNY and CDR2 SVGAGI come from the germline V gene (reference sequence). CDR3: CASQGETGELFF. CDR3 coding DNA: TGTGCCTCACAGGGGGAAACCGGGGAGCTGTTTTTT.

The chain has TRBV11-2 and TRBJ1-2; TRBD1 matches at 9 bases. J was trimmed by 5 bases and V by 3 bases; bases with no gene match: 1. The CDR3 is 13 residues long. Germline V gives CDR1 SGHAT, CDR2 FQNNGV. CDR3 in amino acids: CASSFDRGYGYTF. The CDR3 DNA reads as TGTGCCAGCAGCTTCGACAGGGGGTATGGCTACACCTTC.

CDR3 in DNA: TGTGCCAGCAGTACCGGACAGGTTTCTGGCTACACCTTC. Its translation: CASSTGQVSGYTF. The V gene is TRBV6-6, the J gene TRBJ1-2; 7 nucleotides line up with TRBD1. This CDR3 has 13 residues. The ends lost 5 bases at V and 7 bases at J; junction bases unmatched: 7. Germline V gene sequence: CDR1 MNHNY, CDR2 SVGAGI (reference sequence).

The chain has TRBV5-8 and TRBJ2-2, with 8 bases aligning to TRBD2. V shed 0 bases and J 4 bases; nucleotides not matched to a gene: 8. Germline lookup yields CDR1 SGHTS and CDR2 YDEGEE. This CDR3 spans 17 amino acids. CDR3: CASSLVGLASSTGELFF. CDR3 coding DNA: TGTGCCAGCAGCTTGGTAGGACTAGCTTCGTCCACCGGGGAGCTGTTTTTT.

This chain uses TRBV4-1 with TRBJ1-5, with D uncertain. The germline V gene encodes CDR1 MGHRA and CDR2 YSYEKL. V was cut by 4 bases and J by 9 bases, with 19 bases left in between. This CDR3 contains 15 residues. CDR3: CASSPRAAVSTPQHF. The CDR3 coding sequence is TGCGCCAGCAGCCCACGCGCGGCGGTGTCGACGCCCCAGCATTTT.

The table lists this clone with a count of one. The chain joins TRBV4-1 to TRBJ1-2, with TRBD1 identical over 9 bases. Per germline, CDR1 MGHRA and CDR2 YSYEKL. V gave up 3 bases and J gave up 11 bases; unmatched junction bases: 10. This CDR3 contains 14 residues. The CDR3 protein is CASSQPGTGSLYTF. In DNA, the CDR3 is TGCGCCAGCAGCCAGCCCGGGACAGGGAGTCTGTACACCTTC.

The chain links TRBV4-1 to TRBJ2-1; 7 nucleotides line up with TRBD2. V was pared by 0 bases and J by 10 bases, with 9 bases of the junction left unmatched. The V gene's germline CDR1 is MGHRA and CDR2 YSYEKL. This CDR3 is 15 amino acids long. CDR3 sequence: CASSQDGAGAREQFF. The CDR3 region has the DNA TGCGCCAGCAGCCAAGATGGGGCGGGAGCCCGAGAGCAGTTCTTC.

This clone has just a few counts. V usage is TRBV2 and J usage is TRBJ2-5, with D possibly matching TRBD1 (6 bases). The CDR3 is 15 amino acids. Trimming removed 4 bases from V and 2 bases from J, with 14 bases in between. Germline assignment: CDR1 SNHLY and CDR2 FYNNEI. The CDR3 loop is CASSATRTGQETQYF. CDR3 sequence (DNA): TGTGCCAGCAGTGCTACTAGAACAGGGCAAGAGACCCAGTACTTC. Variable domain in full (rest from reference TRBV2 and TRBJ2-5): EPEVTQTPSHQVTQMGQEVILRCVPISNHLYFYWYRQILGQKVEFLVSFYNNEISEKSEIFDDQFSVERPDGSNFTLKIRSTKLEDSAMYFCASSATRTGQETQYFGPGTRLLVL.